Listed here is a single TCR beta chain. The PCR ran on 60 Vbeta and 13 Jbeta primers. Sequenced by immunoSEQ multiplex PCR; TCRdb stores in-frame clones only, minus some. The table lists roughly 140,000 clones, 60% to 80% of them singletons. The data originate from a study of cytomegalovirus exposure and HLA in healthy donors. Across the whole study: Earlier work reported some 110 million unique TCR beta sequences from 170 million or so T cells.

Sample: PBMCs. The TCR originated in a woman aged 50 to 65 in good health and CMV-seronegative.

The CDR3 reads CASTSGDTQYF. DNA for the CDR3: TGTGCCAGCACCAGTGGTGATACGCAGTATTTT. This chain joins TRBV7-9 and TRBJ2-3; the D is unclear. V was pared by 7 bases and J by 6 bases, with 8 bases between. The CDR3 sequence is 11 residues long. Per the germline V gene, CDR1 is SEHNR and CDR2 is FQNEAQ (reference sequence).